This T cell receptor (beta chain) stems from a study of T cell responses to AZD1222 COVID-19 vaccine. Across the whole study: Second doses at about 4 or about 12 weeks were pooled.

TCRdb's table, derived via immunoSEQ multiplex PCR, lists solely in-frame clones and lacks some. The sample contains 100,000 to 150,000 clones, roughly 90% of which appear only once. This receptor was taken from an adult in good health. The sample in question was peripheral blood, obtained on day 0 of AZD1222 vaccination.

The CDR3 region has the DNA TGTGCCAGTAGTATTAGGGACAGGGTCAAGGACGAGCAGTACTTC. The encoded protein is CASSIRDRVKDEQYF. This chain connects TRBV19 to TRBJ2-7; 9 nucleotides agree with TRBD1. The V gene's germline CDR1 is LNHDA and CDR2 SQIVND (reference sequence). V dropped 3 bases and J dropped 5; count of bases not matched to a gene: 8. The CDR3 length is 15 residues. Using reference TRBV19 and TRBJ2-7 for the parts outside the CDR3, the full variable domain is DGGITQSPKYLFRKEGQNVTLSCEQNLNHDAMYWYRQDPGQGLRLIYYSQIVNDFQKGDIAEGYSVSREKKESFPLTVTSAQKNPTAFYLCASSIRDRVKDEQYFGPGTRLTVT.